One sample yielded the 20 T cell receptor beta chains listed below, sequenced in a study of T cells expressing NK-cell markers. TCRdb reprocessed the 5' RACE reads and reports one entry per CDR3 protein, with no DNA. The sample has approximately 550,000 distinct CDR3 sequences; the top ten hold approximately 3.5%. The specimen sequenced was blood T cells: a sorted CD56 or NKG2C T cell subset, CD4+ or CD8+ T cells, or bulk PBMC T cells (not recorded which). The receptors stem from a man younger than 30 in good health.

This chain connects TRBV12-3 or TRBV12-4 to TRBJ2-5; TCRdb reports TRBD2, a call that lacks DNA to check it against. CDR3 length: 14 residues. The CDR3: CASSEREAQETQYF.

V and J are TRBV30 and TRBJ1-3. The CDR3 covers 13 residues. CDR1 is GTSNPN and CDR2 is SVGIG in the germline V gene (reference sequence). CDR3 loop: CALDVAVGNTIYF.

V usage is TRBV7-6 and J usage is TRBJ2-1; without DNA, the TCRdb call of TRBD2 cannot be checked. The germline V gene encodes CDR1 SGHVS and CDR2 FNYEAQ. This CDR3 has 15 residues. The CDR3 region is CASSLEVLAGNEQFF.

This chain uses TRBV20-1 with TRBJ2-2; TCRdb outputs TRBD2, but without DNA this stays unchecked. This CDR3 has 13 residues. Germline CDR1 DFQATT, CDR2 SNEGSKA (reference sequence). CDR3 protein: CSAPRDSSGELFF.

This chain uses TRBV25-1 with TRBJ2-7. From germline, CDR1 is MGHDK and CDR2 SYGVNS. The CDR3 is made up of 13 amino acids. The CDR3 is CASTPTGPYEQYF.

The V and J genes are TRBV18 and TRBJ2-3; as DNA is missing, the TRBD1 call by TCRdb cannot be tested. Germline V gene sequence: CDR1 KGHSH, CDR2 LQKENI. There are 19 residues in the CDR3. Here the CDR3 reads CASSPTSLTGTGNPDTQYF.

The chain's CDR3 is CSARDDYSNQPQHF. The chain joins TRBV20-1 to TRBJ1-5. Germline CDR1 DFQATT, CDR2 SNEGSKA (reference sequence). The CDR3 sequence is 14 residues long.

The rearrangement links TRBV12-3 or TRBV12-4 to TRBJ2-7; the TRBD1 assignment by TCRdb is unverifiable without DNA. CDR3 length: 11 amino acids. CDR3: CASSPGPGQYF.

The CDR3 loop reads CASSSRRGGGIQYF. This sequence joins TRBV3-1 and TRBJ2-4; TCRdb indicates TRBD2, and absent DNA this call remains unverified. Germline V gives CDR1 LGHDT, CDR2 YNNKEL (reference sequence). The CDR3 length is 14 residues.

The rearrangement links TRBV6-1 to TRBJ2-1; the D call from TCRdb, TRBD2, cannot be confirmed without DNA. CDR3 length: 17 residues. CDR1 and CDR2 (germline): MNHNS, SASEGT. The CDR3 region is CASMQSERLAGSREQFF.

This chain uses TRBV21-1 with TRBJ1-5. TRBV21-1 is recorded as a pseudogene. The length of the CDR3 is 16 residues. CDR3 loop: CASSKGGGDSNQPQHF.

This sequence joins TRBV5-1 and TRBJ2-4. The germline V gene has CDR1 SGHRS and CDR2 YFSETQ. The CDR3 is made up of 17 amino acids. The CDR3 sequence is CASSMGLGNQAKNIQYF.

The rearrangement links TRBV20-1 to TRBJ2-7; TCRdb picks TRBD1, but there is no DNA to check that call. CDR1 and CDR2 from the germline V gene are DFQATT and SNEGSKA (reference sequence). The CDR3 extends over 13 amino acids. The CDR3: CSAWTGSVNEQYF.

This chain uses TRBV9 with TRBJ2-3; as DNA is missing, the TRBD1 call by TCRdb cannot be tested. Germline CDR1 reads SGDLS; CDR2 reads YYNGEE. This CDR3 contains 15 residues. This chain's CDR3 is CASSVTGTGTNTQYF.

The chain joins TRBV6-5 to TRBJ1-2. This CDR3 is 16 amino acids long. Germline V gene lookup returns CDR1 MNHEY and CDR2 SVGAGI. CDR3 loop: CASTRLVTEGGYGYTF.

The chain couples TRBV13 to TRBJ2-1; there is no DNA to check the TCRdb D call of TRBD2. The germline gives CDR1 PRHDT, CDR2 FYEKMQ (reference sequence). This CDR3 has 12 amino acids. The CDR3 sequence is CASSLSAHEQFF.

CDR3: CATAGGYETEAFF. The V call is TRBV12-3 or TRBV12-4, the J call TRBJ1-1; the D call from TCRdb, TRBD1, cannot be confirmed without DNA. This CDR3 has 13 amino acids.

The chain recombines TRBV18 with TRBJ1-1. The CDR3 length is 12 residues. CDR1 and CDR2 from the germline V gene are KGHSH and LQKENI. CDR3 residues: CASSPIGGEAFF.

V and J are TRBV5-1 and TRBJ1-2; TCRdb designates TRBD1, a call that cannot be tested without DNA. The germline V gene encodes CDR1 SGHRS and CDR2 YFSETQ. The CDR3 length is 14 residues. CDR3 residues: CASSLGQGVDGYTF.

CDR3: CASSFKGLIRPDTQYF. The chain employs TRBV28 and TRBJ2-3. Germline CDR1 is MDHEN and CDR2 is SYDVKM. This CDR3 has 16 residues.